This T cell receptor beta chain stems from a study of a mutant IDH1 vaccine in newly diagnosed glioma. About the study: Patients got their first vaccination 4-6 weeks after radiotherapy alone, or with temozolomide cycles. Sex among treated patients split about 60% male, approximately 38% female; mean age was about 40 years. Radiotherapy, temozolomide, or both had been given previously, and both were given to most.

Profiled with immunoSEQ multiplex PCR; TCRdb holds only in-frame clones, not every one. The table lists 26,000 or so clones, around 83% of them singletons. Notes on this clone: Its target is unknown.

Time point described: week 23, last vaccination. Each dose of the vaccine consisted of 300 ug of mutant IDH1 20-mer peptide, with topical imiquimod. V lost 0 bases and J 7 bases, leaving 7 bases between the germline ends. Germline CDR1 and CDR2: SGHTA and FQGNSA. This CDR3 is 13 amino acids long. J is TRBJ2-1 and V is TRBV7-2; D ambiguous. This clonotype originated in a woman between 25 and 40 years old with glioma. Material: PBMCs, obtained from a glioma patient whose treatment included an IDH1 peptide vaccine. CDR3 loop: CASSLALENEQFF. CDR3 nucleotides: TGTGCCAGCAGCTTAGCGCTGGAAAATGAGCAGTTCTTC.